Sequencing of this T cell receptor (beta chain) was carried out in a study of response to subunit inactivated influenza vaccine. General study results and limits: Researchers suggested that each seasonal influenza vaccination recruits few new T cells.

TCRdb reprocessed the RT-PCR reads via MiXCR and lists one record per CDR3 protein. The sample shows roughly 670,000 distinct CDR3 sequences, 14% of them seen only once. This clonotype was observed a handful of times. Its matching antigen is unknown. Germline V lookup: CDR1 SGHDT, CDR2 YYEEEE. Trimming pared 6 bases from V and 7 bases from J, leaving 17 bases between. This CDR3 is 14 amino acids long. This clonotype was sampled from a man aged 50 or older who received an inactivated influenza vaccine. The rearrangement joins TRBV5-6 to TRBJ2-1; D possibly uses TRBD1 or TRBD2 (6 bases each). The material was PBMCs from blood, obtained roughly 2 weeks before vaccination. The CDR3 DNA reads TGTGCCAGCAACCGAGGGGGGCGCCGAAATGAGCAGTTCTTC. Residues: CASNRGGRRNEQFF.